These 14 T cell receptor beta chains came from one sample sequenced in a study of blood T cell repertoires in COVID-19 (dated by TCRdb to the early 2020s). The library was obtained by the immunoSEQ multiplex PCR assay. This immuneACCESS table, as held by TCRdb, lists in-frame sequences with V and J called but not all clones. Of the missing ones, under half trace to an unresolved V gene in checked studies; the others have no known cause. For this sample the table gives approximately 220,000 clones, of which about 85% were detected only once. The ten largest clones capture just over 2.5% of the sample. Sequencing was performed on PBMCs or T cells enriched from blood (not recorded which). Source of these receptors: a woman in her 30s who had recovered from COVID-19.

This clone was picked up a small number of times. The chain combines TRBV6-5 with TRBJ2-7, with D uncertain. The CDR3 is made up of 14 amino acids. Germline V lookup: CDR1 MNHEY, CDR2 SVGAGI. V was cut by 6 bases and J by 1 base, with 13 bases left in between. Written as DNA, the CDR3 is TGTGCCAGCAGGACCAGCACTACATCCTACGAGCAGTACTTC. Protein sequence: CASRTSTTSYEQYF.

The DNA for the CDR3 is TGTGCCAGTAGTACGGGACAGATCTATGGCTACACCTTC. Translated: CASSTGQIYGYTF. This chain links TRBV19 with TRBJ1-2, with TRBD1 matching 7 bases. Germline V gene data show CDR1 as LNHDA and CDR2 as SQIVND (reference sequence). V dropped 4 bases and J dropped 4; count of bases not matched to a gene: 3. This CDR3 comprises 13 residues.

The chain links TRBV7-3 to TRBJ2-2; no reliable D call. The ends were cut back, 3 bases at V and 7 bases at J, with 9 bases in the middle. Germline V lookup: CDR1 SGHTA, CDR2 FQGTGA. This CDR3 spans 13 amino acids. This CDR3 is CASSLQQIGELFF. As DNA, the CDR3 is TGTGCCAGCAGCTTGCAACAAATCGGGGAGCTGTTTTTT.

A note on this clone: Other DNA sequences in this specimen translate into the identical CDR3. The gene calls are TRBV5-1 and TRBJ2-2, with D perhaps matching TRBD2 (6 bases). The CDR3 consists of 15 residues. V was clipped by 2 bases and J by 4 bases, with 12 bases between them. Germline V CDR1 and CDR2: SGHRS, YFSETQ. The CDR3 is CASSFELAGTGELFF. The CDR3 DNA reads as TGCGCCAGCAGCTTCGAACTAGCCGGCACCGGGGAGCTGTTTTTT.

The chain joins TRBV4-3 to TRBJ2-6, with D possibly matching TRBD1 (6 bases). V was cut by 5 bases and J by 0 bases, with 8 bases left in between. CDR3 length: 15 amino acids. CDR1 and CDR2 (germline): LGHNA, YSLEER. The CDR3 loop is CASSRGYSGANVLTF. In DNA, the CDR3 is TGCGCCAGCAGCAGGGGGTACTCTGGGGCCAACGTCCTGACTTTC.

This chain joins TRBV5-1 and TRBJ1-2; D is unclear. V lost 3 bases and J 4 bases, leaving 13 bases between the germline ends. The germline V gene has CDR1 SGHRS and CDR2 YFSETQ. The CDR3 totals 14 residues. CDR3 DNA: TGCGCCAGCAGCTCAGGTTCCCTCCCCTATGGCTACACCTTC. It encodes CASSSGSLPYGYTF.

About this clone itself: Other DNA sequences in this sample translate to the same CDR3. The CDR3 spells CASSQGQGLGSPLHF. CDR3 nucleotide sequence: TGTGCCAGCAGCCAAGGACAGGGATTAGGTTCACCCCTCCACTTT. The chain employs TRBV3-1 (or the pseudogene TRBV3-2) and TRBJ1-6, with 7 bases aligning to TRBD1. This CDR3 is built from 15 residues. After removal of 1 base from V and 9 bases from J, the junction contained 6 bases not matched to a gene. The germline gives CDR1 LGHDT, CDR2 YNNKEL (reference sequence).

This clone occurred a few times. CDR3: CASSRQILDDGYTF. The CDR3 coding sequence is TGTGCCAGCAGTCGACAGATCTTAGATGATGGCTACACCTTC. The V and J genes are TRBV2 and TRBJ1-2; D perhaps matches TRBD1 (5 bases). The V end was cut by 5 bases, the J end by 6 bases, with 16 bases between. The CDR3 is made up of 14 amino acids. CDR1 SNHLY and CDR2 FYNNEI come from the germline V gene. Supplemented by reference TRBV2 and TRBJ1-2, the full variable domain reads EPEVTQTPSHQVTQMGQEVILRCVPISNHLYFYWYRQILGQKVEFLVSFYNNEISEKSEIFDDQFSVERPDGSNFTLKIRSTKLEDSAMYFCASSRQILDDGYTFGSGTRLTVV.

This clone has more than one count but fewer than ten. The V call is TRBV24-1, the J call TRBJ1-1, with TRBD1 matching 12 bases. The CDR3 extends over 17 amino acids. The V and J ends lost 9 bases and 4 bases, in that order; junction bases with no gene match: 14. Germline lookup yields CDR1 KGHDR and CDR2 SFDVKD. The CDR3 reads CATHTGDRGHLGTEAFF. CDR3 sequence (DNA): TGTGCCACCCATACGGGGGACAGGGGGCATTTAGGCACTGAAGCTTTCTTT.

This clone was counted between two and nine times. CDR3 loop: CASSFGDSLQPQHF. The CDR3, as DNA: TGTGCCAGCAGCTTTGGGGACAGCCTACAGCCCCAGCATTTT. This chain links TRBV11-2 with TRBJ1-5; TRBD1 agrees at 7 bases. The CDR3 totals 14 residues. Germline-derived CDR1 and CDR2 are SGHAT and FQNNGV. V lost 3 bases and J lost 7; bases outside the gene matches: 6. Full variable domain (rest looked up from reference TRBV11-2 and TRBJ1-5): EAGVAQSPRYKIIEKRQSVAFWCNPISGHATLYWYQQILGQGPKLLIQFQNNGVVDDSQLPKDRFSAERLKGVDSTLKIQPAKLEDSAVYLCASSFGDSLQPQHFGDGTRLSIL.

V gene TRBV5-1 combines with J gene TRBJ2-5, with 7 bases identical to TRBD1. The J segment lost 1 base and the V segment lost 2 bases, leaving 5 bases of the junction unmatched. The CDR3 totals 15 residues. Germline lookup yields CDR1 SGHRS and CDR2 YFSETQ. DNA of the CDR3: TGCGCCAGCAGCTTAGGGGGCGCGAGCCAAGAGACCCAGTACTTC. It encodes CASSLGGASQETQYF.

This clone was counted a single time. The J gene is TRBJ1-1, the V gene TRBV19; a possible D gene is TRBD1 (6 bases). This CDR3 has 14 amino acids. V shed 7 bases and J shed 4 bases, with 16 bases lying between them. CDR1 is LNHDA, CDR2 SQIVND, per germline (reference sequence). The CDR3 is CASILRTGSTEAFF. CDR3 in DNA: TGTGCCAGTATCCTTAGAACAGGGTCCACTGAAGCTTTCTTT. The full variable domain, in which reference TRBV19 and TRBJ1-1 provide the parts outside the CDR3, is DGGITQSPKYLFRKEGQNVTLSCEQNLNHDAMYWYRQDPGQGLRLIYYSQIVNDFQKGDIAEGYSVSREKKESFPLTVTSAQKNPTAFYLCASILRTGSTEAFFGQGTRLTVV.

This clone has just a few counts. The CDR3 spells CASSYGGTSTDTQYF. In nucleotides, the CDR3 is TGTGCCAGCAGCTATGGCGGAACTAGCACAGATACGCAGTATTTT. The chain uses TRBV7-3 and TRBJ2-3, with D unclear. This CDR3 region has 15 residues. Trimming took 4 bases from V and 0 from J, leaving 11 bases between them. Germline assignment: CDR1 SGHTA and CDR2 FQGTGA.

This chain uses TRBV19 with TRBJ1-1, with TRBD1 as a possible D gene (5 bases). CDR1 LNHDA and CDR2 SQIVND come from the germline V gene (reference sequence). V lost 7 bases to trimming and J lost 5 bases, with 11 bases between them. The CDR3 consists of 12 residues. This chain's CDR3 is CASKLGDTEAFF. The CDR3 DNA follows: TGTGCCAGTAAGCTAGGGGATACTGAAGCTTTCTTT.